This TCR beta chain emerged from a study of PD-1 blockade in classical Hodgkin lymphoma. The study, taken as a whole, reports: Whoever responded completely had baseline diversity much like that seen in newly diagnosed patients.

As to time point: cycle 4 day 1 (C4D1), after about 6 weeks of nivolumab. All patients relapsed after autologous stem cell transplantation, and brentuximab vedotin exposure varied. Magnetic negative selection was used to purify CD4+ T cells from thawed PBMCs. Under best response, outcomes were complete response, partial response or progressive disease. Sequencing used immunoSEQ multiplex PCR; TCRdb keeps in-frame clones, though not all of them. The sample lists tens of thousands of clones, around 86% occurring once. This clone was counted a single time. Its matching antigen is unknown. Trimming pared 6 bases from V and 10 bases from J, leaving 22 bases between. CDR3 length equals 15 residues. CDR1 is MNHEY, CDR2 SVGAGI, per germline.

The input for sequencing was CD4+ T cells from blood, taken before the fourth cycle of nivolumab. The receptor was isolated from a human donor with classical Hodgkin lymphoma. This rearrangement joins TRBV6-5 to TRBJ1-5, with D perhaps TRBD1 (5 bases). The CDR3 region is CASRDGTDTYHPQHF. The CDR3 nucleotides read TGTGCCAGCAGAGACGGGACGGACACATACCATCCCCAGCATTTT.